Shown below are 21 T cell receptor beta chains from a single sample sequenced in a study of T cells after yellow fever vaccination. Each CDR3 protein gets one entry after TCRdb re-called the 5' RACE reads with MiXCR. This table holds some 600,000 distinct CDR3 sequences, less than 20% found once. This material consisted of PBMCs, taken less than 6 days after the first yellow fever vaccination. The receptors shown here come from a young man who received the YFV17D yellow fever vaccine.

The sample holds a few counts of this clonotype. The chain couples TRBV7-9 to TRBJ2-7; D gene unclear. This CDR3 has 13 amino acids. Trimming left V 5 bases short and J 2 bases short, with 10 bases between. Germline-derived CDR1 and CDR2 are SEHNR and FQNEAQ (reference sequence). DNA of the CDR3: TGTGCCAGCAGCCCAGCAGACGCCTACGAGCAGTACTTC. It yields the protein CASSPADAYEQYF.

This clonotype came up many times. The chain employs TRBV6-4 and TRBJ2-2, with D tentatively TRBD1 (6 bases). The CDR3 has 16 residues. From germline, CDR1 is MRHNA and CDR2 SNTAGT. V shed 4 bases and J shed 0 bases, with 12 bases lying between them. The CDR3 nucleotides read TGTGCCAGCAGTGTTGCACAGGGCGCGAACACCGGGGAGCTGTTTTTT. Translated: CASSVAQGANTGELFF.

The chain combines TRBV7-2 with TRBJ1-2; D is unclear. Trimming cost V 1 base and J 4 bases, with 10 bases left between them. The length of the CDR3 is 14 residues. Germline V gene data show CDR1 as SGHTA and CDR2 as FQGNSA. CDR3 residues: CASSLDGIAYGYTF. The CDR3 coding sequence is TGTGCCAGCAGCTTAGATGGGATCGCCTATGGCTACACCTTC.

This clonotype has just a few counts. CDR3 loop: CASRYGPGRGNTIYF. The CDR3, as DNA: TGTGCCAGCAGATATGGACCCGGGAGGGGAAACACCATATATTTT. The V call is TRBV6-5, the J call TRBJ1-3, with D unclear. Per germline, CDR1 MNHEY and CDR2 SVGAGI. The CDR3 has 15 residues. The V end was cut by 6 bases, the J end by 4 bases, with 16 bases between.

The CDR3 nucleotides read TGCAGTGCTAATATCCCGGGACAGGGTCGGGAGACCCAGTACTTC. Protein product: CSANIPGQGRETQYF. This sequence joins TRBV20-1 and TRBJ2-5; 9 positions agree with TRBD1. V trimming: 4 bases; J trimming: 5 bases; junction bases outside the gene matches: 11. Germline values: CDR1 DFQATT, CDR2 SNEGSKA (reference sequence). The CDR3 has 15 amino acids.

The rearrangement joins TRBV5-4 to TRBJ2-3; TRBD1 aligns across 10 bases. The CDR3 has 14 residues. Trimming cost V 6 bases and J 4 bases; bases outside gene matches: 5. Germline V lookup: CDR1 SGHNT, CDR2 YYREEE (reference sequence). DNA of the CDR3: TGTGCCAGCAACCGGGACAGGGGCGCAGATACGCAGTATTTT. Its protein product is CASNRDRGADTQYF.

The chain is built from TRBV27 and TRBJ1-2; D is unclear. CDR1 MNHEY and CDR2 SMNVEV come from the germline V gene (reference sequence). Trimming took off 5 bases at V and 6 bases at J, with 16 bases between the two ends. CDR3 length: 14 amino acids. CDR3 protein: CASSTSWYVDGYTF. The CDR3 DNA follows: TGTGCCAGCAGTACCTCTTGGTATGTGGATGGCTACACCTTC.

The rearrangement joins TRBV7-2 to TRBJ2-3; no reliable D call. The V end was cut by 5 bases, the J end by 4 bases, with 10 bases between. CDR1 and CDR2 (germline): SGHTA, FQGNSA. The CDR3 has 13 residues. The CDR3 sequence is CASSPRWSDTQYF. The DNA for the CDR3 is TGTGCCAGCAGCCCCCGGTGGTCAGATACGCAGTATTTT.

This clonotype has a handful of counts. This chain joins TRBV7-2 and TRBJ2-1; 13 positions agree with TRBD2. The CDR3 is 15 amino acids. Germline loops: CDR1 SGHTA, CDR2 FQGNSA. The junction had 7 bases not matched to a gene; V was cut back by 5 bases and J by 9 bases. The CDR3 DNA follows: TGTGCCAGCAGCGAAACTAGCGGGGGGGCGGTTGAGCAGTTCTTC. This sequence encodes CASSETSGGAVEQFF.

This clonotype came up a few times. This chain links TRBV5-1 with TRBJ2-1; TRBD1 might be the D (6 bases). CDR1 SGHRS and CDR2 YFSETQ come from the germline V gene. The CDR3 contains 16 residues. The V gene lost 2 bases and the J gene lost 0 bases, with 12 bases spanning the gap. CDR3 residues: CASSLMGQSSYNEQFF. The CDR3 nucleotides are TGCGCCAGCAGCTTAATGGGACAAAGCTCCTACAATGAGCAGTTCTTC.

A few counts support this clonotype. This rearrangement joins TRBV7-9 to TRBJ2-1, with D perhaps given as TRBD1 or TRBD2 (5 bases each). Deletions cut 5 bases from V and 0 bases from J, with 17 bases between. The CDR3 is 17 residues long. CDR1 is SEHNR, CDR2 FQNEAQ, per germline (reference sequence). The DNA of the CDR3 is TGTGCCAGCAGCGCCCGGGACCTCGGAAGCTCCTACAATGAGCAGTTCTTC. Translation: CASSARDLGSSYNEQFF.

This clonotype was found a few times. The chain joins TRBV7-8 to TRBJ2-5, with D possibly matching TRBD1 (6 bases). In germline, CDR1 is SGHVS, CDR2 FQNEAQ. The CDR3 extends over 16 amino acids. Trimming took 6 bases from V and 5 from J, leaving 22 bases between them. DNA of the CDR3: TGTGCCAGCAGTTATACCAGACAGGCGGTGTGGGAGACCCAGTACTTC. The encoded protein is CASSYTRQAVWETQYF. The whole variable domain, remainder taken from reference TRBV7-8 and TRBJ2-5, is GAGVSQSPRYKVAKRGQDVALRCDPISGHVSLFWYQQALGQGPEFLTYFQNEAQLDKSGLPSDRFFAERPEGSVSTLKIQRTQQEDSAVYLCASSYTRQAVWETQYFGPGTRLLVL.

The CDR3 is CSVEDRGIKNIQYF. CDR3 DNA sequence: TGCAGCGTTGAAGACCGAGGGATCAAAAACATTCAGTACTTC. This chain links TRBV29-1 with TRBJ2-4, with D maybe TRBD2 (5 bases). Germline CDR1 is SQVTM and CDR2 is ANQGSEA. The V end was cut by 0 bases, the J end by 3 bases, with 9 bases between. The CDR3 totals 14 residues.

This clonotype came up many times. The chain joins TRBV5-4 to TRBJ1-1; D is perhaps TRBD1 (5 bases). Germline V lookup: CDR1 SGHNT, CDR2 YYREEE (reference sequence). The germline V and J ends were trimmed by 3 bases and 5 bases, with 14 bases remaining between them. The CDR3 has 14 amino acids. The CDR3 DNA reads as TGTGCCAGCAGCTCCGGGACCTCAGGGACTGAAGCTTTCTTT. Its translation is CASSSGTSGTEAFF.

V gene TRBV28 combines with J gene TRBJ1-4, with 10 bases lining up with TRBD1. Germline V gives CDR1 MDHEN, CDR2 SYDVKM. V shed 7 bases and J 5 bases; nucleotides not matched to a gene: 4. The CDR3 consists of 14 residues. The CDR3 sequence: CASTEGQGNEKLFF. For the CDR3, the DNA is TGTGCCAGCACAGAGGGACAGGGGAATGAAAAACTGTTTTTT.

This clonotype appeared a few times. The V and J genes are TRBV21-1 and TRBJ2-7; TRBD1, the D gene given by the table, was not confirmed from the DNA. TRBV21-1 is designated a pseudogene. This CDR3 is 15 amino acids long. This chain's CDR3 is CASSTYERGTGGRNF. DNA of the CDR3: TGTGCCAGCAGCACTTACGAGAGGGGGACAGGGGGCCGGAACTTC.

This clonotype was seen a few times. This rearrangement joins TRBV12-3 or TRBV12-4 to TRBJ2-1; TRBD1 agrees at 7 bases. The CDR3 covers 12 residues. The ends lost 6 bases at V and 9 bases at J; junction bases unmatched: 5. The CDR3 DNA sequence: TGTGCCAGCAGCCCGACAGGGATTGAGCAGTTCTTC. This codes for CASSPTGIEQFF.

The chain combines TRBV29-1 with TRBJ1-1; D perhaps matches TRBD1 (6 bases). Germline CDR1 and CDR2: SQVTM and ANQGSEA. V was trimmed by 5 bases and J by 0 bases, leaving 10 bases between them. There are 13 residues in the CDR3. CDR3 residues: CSVYYRVNTEAFF. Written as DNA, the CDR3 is TGCAGCGTTTATTACAGGGTGAACACTGAAGCTTTCTTT.

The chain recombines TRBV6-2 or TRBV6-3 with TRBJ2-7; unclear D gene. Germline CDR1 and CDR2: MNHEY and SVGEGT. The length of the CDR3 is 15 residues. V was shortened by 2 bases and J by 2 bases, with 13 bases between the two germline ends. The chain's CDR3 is CASSYDPPATYEQYV. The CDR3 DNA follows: TGTGCCAGCAGTTACGATCCCCCAGCCACCTACGAGCAGTACGTC.

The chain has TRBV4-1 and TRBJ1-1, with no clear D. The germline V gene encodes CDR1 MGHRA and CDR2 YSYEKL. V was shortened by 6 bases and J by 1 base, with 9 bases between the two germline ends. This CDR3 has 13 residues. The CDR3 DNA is TGCGCCAGCAGGTCCACCCGGAACACTGAAGCTTTCTTT. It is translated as CASRSTRNTEAFF.

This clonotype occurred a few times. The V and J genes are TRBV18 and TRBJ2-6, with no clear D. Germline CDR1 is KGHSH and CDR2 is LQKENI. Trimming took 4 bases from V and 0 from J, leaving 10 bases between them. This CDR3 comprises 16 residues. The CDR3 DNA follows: TGTGCCAGCTCACGTGGGATGTCCTCTGGGGCCAACGTCCTGACTTTC. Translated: CASSRGMSSGANVLTF. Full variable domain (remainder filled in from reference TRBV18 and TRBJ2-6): NAGVMQNPRHLVRRRGQEARLRCSPMKGHSHVYWYRQLPEEGLKFMVYLQKENIIDESGMPKERFSAEFPKEGPSILRIQQVVRGDSAAYFCASSRGMSSGANVLTFGAGSRLTVL.